This T cell receptor beta chain stems from a study of shared clonotypes between healthy human individuals. This clone was detected only once. TCRdb's copy holds only in-frame clones and misses some; the assay was immunoSEQ multiplex PCR. The sample has 2 million to 3 million clones, roughly 93% seen once. This CDR3 is built from 17 residues. Looked up from germline, CDR1 is MNHEY and CDR2 is SMNVEV (reference sequence). V was trimmed by 3 bases and J by 0 bases, leaving 17 bases between them. This receptor was taken from a man aged 18-30 years in good health. Some clones in this sample may be carry-over from other donors' samples. The sample taken for sequencing was naive CD4+ T cells from PBMCs. Subset of the sample: CD45RA+ positively selected. The chain uses TRBV27 and TRBJ1-1; D is unresolved. The CDR3 is CASSFPTVQNLNTEAFF. The CDR3 region has the DNA TGTGCCAGCAGTTTCCCTACTGTACAGAACCTGAACACTGAAGCTTTCTTT.